This T cell receptor beta chain is drawn from a study of shared clonotypes between healthy human individuals. Broader study findings: It was anticipated that sequencing depth would influence how many clonotypes donors shared. A few donors showed sharing of around 5.3% of naive CD4 clonotypes.

This CDR3 region has 17 residues. J was trimmed by 5 bases and V by 3 bases; bases with no gene match: 12. Germline V gives CDR1 MDHEN, CDR2 SYDVKM. Replicate PCRs for sorted subsets used around 200 ng DNA; this equaled 25,000 to 30,000 T cell genomes. The data were produced by immunoSEQ multiplex PCR, yet TCRdb's version contains in-frame clones alone and is incomplete. Of about 1 million clones in the sample, about 77% were seen once. Worth noting for this clone: The antigen remains undetermined.

This sequence joins TRBV28 and TRBJ1-2, with TRBD1 identical over 10 bases. This clonotype was sampled from a man aged 18 to 30 in good health. Sequencing was carried out using memory CD4+ T cells sorted from blood. Noted subset: CD45RA-negative fraction. The CDR3 DNA is TGTGCCAGCAGTTTTGCCCTTCCGCGGGACAGGGGATATGGCTACACCTTC. Translating gives CASSFALPRDRGYGYTF.